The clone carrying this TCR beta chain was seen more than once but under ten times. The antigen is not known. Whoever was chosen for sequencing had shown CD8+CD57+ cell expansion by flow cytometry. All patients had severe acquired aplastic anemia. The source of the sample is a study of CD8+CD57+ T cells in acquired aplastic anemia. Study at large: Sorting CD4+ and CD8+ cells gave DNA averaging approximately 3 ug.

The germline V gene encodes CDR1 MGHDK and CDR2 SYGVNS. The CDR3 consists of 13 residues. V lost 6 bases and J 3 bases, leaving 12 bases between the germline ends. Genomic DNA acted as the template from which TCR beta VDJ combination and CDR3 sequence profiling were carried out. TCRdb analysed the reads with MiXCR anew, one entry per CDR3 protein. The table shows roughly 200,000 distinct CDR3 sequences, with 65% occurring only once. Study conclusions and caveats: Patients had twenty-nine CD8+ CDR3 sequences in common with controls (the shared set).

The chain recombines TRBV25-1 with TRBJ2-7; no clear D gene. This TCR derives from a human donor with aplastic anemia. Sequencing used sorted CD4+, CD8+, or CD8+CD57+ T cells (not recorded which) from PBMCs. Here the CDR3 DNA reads TGTGCCAGCAGCCCTGGCGGCAGCTACGAGCAGTACTTC. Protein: CASSPGGSYEQYF.